A selection of T cell receptor beta chains follows, all from one sample in a study of cytomegalovirus exposure and HLA in healthy donors. Sequencing used immunoSEQ multiplex PCR; TCRdb keeps in-frame clones, though not all of them. The sample lists 170,000 or so clones, just under 80% occurring once. The material sequenced was PBMCs. Source of these receptors: a woman in her 50s in good health and CMV-seropositive. The CDR3 runs from the conserved cysteine through the conserved F or W. The order of the fields is clone size, J gene, CDR3 length, D gene, V gene, CDR3 protein, CDR3 DNA. D genes are given only for firm matches. The listing skips clone size in some rows; elsewhere it reads once, few, many or a size class.

>few|TRBJ2-7|14|TRBD1|TRBV27
CASRTLTGDHEQYF
TGTGCCAGCAGGACCCTGACAGGGGACCACGAGCAGTACTTC
>-|TRBJ2-1|14|-|TRBV5-1
CASSPPRLYSEQFF
TGCGCCAGCAGCCCTCCCAGGTTATATAGTGAGCAGTTCTTC
>few|TRBJ1-5|17|-|TRBV4-1
CASSQEAQGSLGQPQHF
TGCGCCAGCAGCCAAGAAGCGCAGGGGTCGCTAGGTCAGCCCCAGCATTTT
>-|TRBJ1-2|13|-|TRBV7-9
CASSLGQVYGYTF
TGTGCCAGCAGCTTAGGGCAGGTTTATGGCTACACCTTC
>-|TRBJ2-1|15|-|TRBV7-8
CASSPEAGIYNEQFF
TGTGCCAGCAGTCCTGAGGCGGGAATCTACAATGAGCAGTTCTTC
>few|TRBJ1-2|13|-|TRBV5-1
CASRRAAGEGYTF
TGCGCCAGCAGGCGGGCGGCAGGTGAAGGCTACACCTTC
>-|TRBJ2-3|15|TRBD1|TRBV25-1
CASSGWGQGVNTQYF
TGTGCCAGCAGTGGTTGGGGACAGGGGGTGAATACGCAGTATTTT
>-|TRBJ1-1|13|TRBD1|TRBV6-5
CASRPPGGGEAFF
TGTGCCAGCAGGCCACCAGGGGGAGGTGAAGCTTTCTTT
>few|TRBJ2-7|12|-|TRBV29-1
CSVGQGFYEQYF
TGCAGCGTTGGGCAGGGTTTCTACGAGCAGTACTTC
>-|TRBJ2-7|13|-|TRBV4-3
CASSQDRSYEQYF
TGCGCCAGCAGCCAAGATCGAAGTTACGAGCAGTACTTC
>-|TRBJ1-1|15|-|TRBV5-6
CASSFRTWENTEAFF
TGTGCCAGCAGCTTCAGGACTTGGGAAAACACTGAAGCTTTCTTT
>-|TRBJ1-5|15|TRBD1|TRBV7-2
CASSSSPGGYQPQHF
TGTGCCAGCAGCTCCTCCCCAGGGGGCTATCAGCCCCAGCATTTT
>once|TRBJ2-3|11|-|TRBV28
CASSYQQTQYF
TGTGCCAGCAGCTATCAACAGACGCAGTATTTT
>-|TRBJ1-1|13|TRBD1|TRBV28
CASRGQLNTEAFF
TGTGCCAGCAGGGGACAGTTGAACACTGAAGCTTTCTTT
>once|TRBJ1-6|15|-|TRBV18
CASSPKTAANSPLHF
TGTGCCAGCTCACCAAAGACAGCAGCGAATTCACCCCTCCACTTT
>-|TRBJ2-5|16|TRBD2|TRBV18
CASHPGTSGSSQTQYF
TGTGCCAGTCATCCCGGGACTAGCGGGAGCTCGCAGACCCAGTACTTC
>once|TRBJ2-6|16|-|TRBV5-4
CASSLSWQATANVLTF
TGTGCCAGCAGCTTGAGCTGGCAGGCAACCGCCAACGTCCTGACTTTC
>-|TRBJ2-7|15|TRBD1|TRBV4-3
CASSQEDRDFYEQYF
TGCGCCAGCAGCCAAGAGGACAGGGATTTCTACGAGCAGTACTTC
>-|TRBJ2-1|11|TRBD2|TRBV30
CAWTSGIWQFF
TGTGCCTGGACTAGCGGGATTTGGCAGTTCTTC
>-|TRBJ2-7|11|-|TRBV20-1
CSARAGVEQYF
TGCAGTGCTAGGGCCGGGGTAGAGCAGTACTTC
>-|TRBJ2-2|14|-|TRBV7-6
CASSPRENTGELFF
TGTGCCAGCAGCCCCCGGGAGAACACCGGGGAGCTGTTTTTT
>-|TRBJ2-6|17|-|TRBV7-2
CASQSRGQASGANVLTF
TGTGCCAGCCAATCAAGAGGGCAGGCGTCTGGGGCCAACGTCCTGACTTTC
>-|TRBJ1-1|14|-|TRBV27
CASSLMGAPTEAFF
TGTGCCAGCAGTTTAATGGGGGCGCCCACTGAAGCTTTCTTT
>-|TRBJ2-5|14|TRBD2|TRBV5-1
CASSVRGGEETQYF
TGCGCCAGCAGCGTGCGGGGGGGCGAAGAGACCCAGTACTTC
>once|TRBJ2-7|14|TRBD1|TRBV30
CAWSLMRGPGEQYF
TGTGCCTGGAGTTTAATGAGGGGGCCGGGCGAGCAGTACTTC
>-|TRBJ1-1|14|-|TRBV18
CASSPRAGITEAFF
TGTGCCAGCTCACCACGGGCGGGGATCACTGAAGCTTTCTTT
>-|TRBJ2-1|16|-|TRBV5-4
CASSLGGVGSYNEQFF
TGTGCCAGCAGCTTGGGGGGGGTGGGGTCTTACAATGAGCAGTTCTTC
>-|TRBJ2-7|14|TRBD1|TRBV6-6
CASSSRQGAYEQYF
TGTGCCAGCAGTTCGAGACAGGGGGCGTACGAGCAGTACTTC
>-|TRBJ2-5|12|-|TRBV9
CASSPGEETQYF
TGTGCCAGCAGCCCAGGGGAAGAGACCCAGTACTTC
>-|TRBJ2-7|14|-|TRBV28
CASSSPGHSNEQYF
TGTGCCAGCAGTTCACCGGGACATTCGAACGAGCAGTACTTC
>-|TRBJ2-2|14|-|TRBV9
CASSPGVVSGELFF
TGTGCCAGCAGCCCGGGAGTTGTTAGCGGGGAGCTGTTTTTT
>once|TRBJ1-4|16|-|TRBV27
CAESPLSQGTNEKLFF
TGTGCCGAATCACCCCTCTCACAGGGAACTAATGAAAAACTGTTTTTT
>-|TRBJ2-3|19|-|TRBV10-3
CAIRVVPGHMTENTDTQYF
TGTGCCATCCGCGTAGTTCCGGGACACATGACGGAAAACACAGATACGCAGTATTTT
>-|TRBJ2-5|13|-|TRBV4-2
CASSSTSQETQYF
TGTGCCAGCAGCTCGACTAGCCAAGAGACCCAGTACTTC
>-|TRBJ2-1|14|-|TRBV18
CASSPLLADNEQFF
TGTGCCAGCTCACCGCTTCTCGCAGACAATGAGCAGTTCTTC
>-|TRBJ2-5|16|-|TRBV6-5
CASSYSSPGIRETQYF
TGTGCCAGCAGTTACTCGAGTCCAGGTATTCGAGAGACCCAGTACTTC
>-|TRBJ2-2|18|TRBD2|TRBV28
CATSGTSGGVWNTGELFF
TGTGCCACCTCCGGGACTAGCGGGGGGGTGTGGAACACCGGGGAGCTGTTTTTT
>-|TRBJ2-2|18|TRBD2|TRBV11-2
CASSLHPPAGPNTGELFF
TGTGCCAGCAGCCTTCACCCCCCAGCGGGGCCGAACACCGGGGAGCTATTTTTT
>few|TRBJ1-2|16|-|TRBV7-2
CASSLGAGLSNYGYTF
TGTGCCAGCAGCTTAGGGGCAGGGTTATCGAACTATGGCTACACCTTC
>-|TRBJ2-7|15|TRBD1|TRBV7-2
CASSLSGQGFYEQYF
TGTGCCAGCAGCTTATCGGGACAGGGTTTTTACGAGCAGTACTTC
>-|TRBJ2-3|15|-|TRBV5-1
CASLAPEVGTDTQYF
TGCGCCAGCCTCGCGCCGGAAGTCGGGACAGATACGCAGTATTTT
>-|TRBJ2-7|15|-|TRBV7-8
CASILGGPDSYEQYF
TGTGCCAGCATCCTGGGGGGGCCCGATTCCTACGAGCAGTACTTC
>few|TRBJ1-1|14|-|TRBV18
CASSPPPGDTEAFF
TGTGCCAGCTCACCACCCCCCGGGGACACTGAAGCTTTCTTT
>-|TRBJ2-1|15|TRBD2|TRBV6-6
CASRQTSGRMNEQFF
TGTGCCAGCAGACAGACTAGCGGGAGGATGAATGAGCAGTTCTTC
>-|TRBJ2-1|15|TRBD1|TRBV2
CASSWLGQGAGEQFF
TGTGCCAGCAGTTGGCTTGGACAGGGGGCCGGTGAGCAGTTCTTC
>-|TRBJ1-5|15|TRBD1|TRBV5-8
CASSILQGARQPQHF
TGTGCCAGCAGCATCTTACAGGGGGCGCGTCAGCCCCAGCATTTT
>-|TRBJ2-1|14|-|TRBV19
CASKGGGSYNEQFF
TGTGCCAGTAAAGGGGGTGGCTCCTACAATGAGCAGTTCTTC
>-|TRBJ2-5|16|-|TRBV7-9
CASTRAGAGYQETQYF
TGTGCCAGCACTCGGGCAGGGGCAGGGTACCAAGAGACCCAGTACTTC
>-|TRBJ2-7|13|TRBD1|TRBV7-8
CASSLDRVPEQYF
TGTGCCAGCAGCTTGGACAGGGTTCCTGAGCAGTACTTC
>-|TRBJ2-5|15|-|TRBV7-2
CASSLGAGVGETQYF
TGTGCCAGCAGCTTAGGGGCAGGGGTGGGGGAGACCCAGTACTTC
>-|TRBJ2-5|14|TRBD1|TRBV7-6
CASNYQTGTETQYF
TGTGCCAGCAACTACCAGACAGGGACAGAGACCCAGTACTTC
>few|TRBJ1-1|16|-|TRBV12-5
CASGLAPIGRSTEAFF
TGTGCTAGTGGTTTGGCACCAATAGGGAGAAGCACTGAAGCTTTCTTT
>-|TRBJ2-5|14|TRBD2|TRBV4-3
CASSFRTSGETQYF
TGCGCCAGCAGCTTCCGGACTAGCGGGGAGACCCAGTACTTC
>few|TRBJ1-2|12|-|TRBV7-9
CSSRAGNYGYTF
TGTTCCAGCAGGGCAGGAAACTATGGCTACACCTTC
>few|TRBJ1-2|15|-|TRBV28
CASSVALPTIYGYTF
TGTGCCAGCAGTGTCGCGCTGCCTACTATCTATGGCTACACCTTC
>-|TRBJ2-5|16|TRBD2|TRBV7-2
CASTHGGVGLTETQYF
TGTGCCAGCACCCACGGGGGGGTGGGATTGACGGAGACCCAGTACTTC